Listed below are T cell receptor beta chains from one sample, sequenced in a study of OX40 agonist ivuxolimab in advanced cancers. This table comes from immunoSEQ multiplex PCR, and its TCRdb copy is limited to in-frame clones, with some not included. This sample has 35,000 to 40,000 clones, with less than 85% found just once. Here the sequenced sample was CD4+ or CD8+ T cells sorted from blood, taken in a trial of the OX40 agonist ivuxolimab. Receptor source: an adult with an advanced solid tumor such as melanoma, head and neck, liver or kidney cancer. Each CDR3 is given with its conserved first and last residue. Fields, in order: clone size, D gene, V gene, J gene, CDR3 protein, CDR3 DNA. D genes are given only for firm matches. Part of the rows lack a size; the others show once, few, many or a class for expanded clones.

clone size: -; D gene: -; V gene: TRBV19; J gene: TRBJ1-5; CDR3 protein: CASNWNSNQPQHF; CDR3 DNA: TGTGCCAGTAACTGGAATAGCAATCAGCCCCAGCATTTT
clone size: -; D gene: -; V gene: TRBV11-2; J gene: TRBJ1-2; CDR3 protein: CASSLAPAGRANYGYTF; CDR3 DNA: TGTGCCAGCAGCTTAGCCCCGGCCGGCCGAGCTAACTATGGCTACACCTTC
clone size: -; D gene: -; V gene: TRBV10-1; J gene: TRBJ1-5; CDR3 protein: CASSPPVVAQPQHF; CDR3 DNA: TGCGCCAGCAGCCCTCCCGTGGTTGCACAGCCCCAGCATTTT
clone size: -; D gene: -; V gene: TRBV2; J gene: TRBJ1-3; CDR3 protein: CASSEGHLSGNTIYF; CDR3 DNA: TGTGCCAGCAGTGAGGGACACCTCTCTGGAAACACCATATATTTT
clone size: once; D gene: TRBD1; V gene: TRBV10-1; J gene: TRBJ2-3; CDR3 protein: CASSRDRGGADTQYF; CDR3 DNA: TGCGCCAGCAGTCGGGACAGGGGAGGAGCAGATACGCAGTATTTT
clone size: -; D gene: TRBD1; V gene: TRBV7-9; J gene: TRBJ1-2; CDR3 protein: CASSLQLGTGGYGYTF; CDR3 DNA: TGTGCCAGCAGCTTACAGTTAGGGACAGGGGGCTACGGCTACACCTTC
clone size: -; D gene: -; V gene: TRBV5-1; J gene: TRBJ2-3; CDR3 protein: CASSLDLSTDTQYF; CDR3 DNA: TGCGCCAGCAGCTTGGACCTTAGCACAGATACGCAGTATTTT
clone size: few; D gene: -; V gene: TRBV2; J gene: TRBJ1-5; CDR3 protein: CASREAGRELQPQHF; CDR3 DNA: TGTGCCAGCAGGGAAGCGGGGAGGGAATTACAGCCCCAGCATTTT
clone size: once; D gene: TRBD1; V gene: TRBV5-4; J gene: TRBJ1-2; CDR3 protein: CASSLPGQGFGYTF; CDR3 DNA: TGTGCCAGCAGCTTACCGGGACAGGGATTCGGCTACACCTTC
clone size: -; D gene: -; V gene: TRBV19; J gene: TRBJ1-4; CDR3 protein: CASSIAGDATNEKLFF; CDR3 DNA: TGTGCCAGTAGTATAGCAGGAGATGCAACTAATGAAAAACTGTTTTTT
clone size: -; D gene: TRBD1; V gene: TRBV19; J gene: TRBJ1-2; CDR3 protein: CASRRNGDRNYGYTF; CDR3 DNA: TGTGCCAGTAGGAGAAATGGGGACAGAAACTATGGCTACACCTTC
clone size: -; D gene: TRBD1; V gene: TRBV7-2; J gene: TRBJ1-2; CDR3 protein: CASSVYGTDVGGYTF; CDR3 DNA: TGTGCCAGCAGCGTCTACGGGACAGACGTAGGTGGCTACACCTTC
clone size: -; D gene: -; V gene: TRBV6-6; J gene: TRBJ1-2; CDR3 protein: CASSYRTGYGYTF; CDR3 DNA: TGTGCCAGCAGTTACCGGACGGGCTATGGCTACACCTTC
clone size: -; D gene: -; V gene: TRBV5-1; J gene: TRBJ2-5; CDR3 protein: CASRRGPDAQETQYF; CDR3 DNA: TGCGCCAGCAGGCGGGGGCCCGACGCCCAAGAGACCCAGTACTTC
clone size: -; D gene: -; V gene: TRBV7-7; J gene: TRBJ2-5; CDR3 protein: CASSLAGEKETQYF; CDR3 DNA: TGTGCTAGCAGCTTAGCAGGGGAAAAAGAGACCCAGTACTTC
clone size: -; D gene: -; V gene: TRBV9; J gene: TRBJ2-5; CDR3 protein: CASSVGTSPSETQYF; CDR3 DNA: TGTGCCAGCAGCGTAGGGACTTCTCCATCAGAGACCCAGTACTTC
clone size: -; D gene: TRBD2; V gene: TRBV19; J gene: TRBJ2-1; CDR3 protein: CASSIDGGAPEQFF; CDR3 DNA: TGTGCCAGTAGTATTGACGGGGGGGCCCCTGAGCAGTTCTTC
clone size: -; D gene: -; V gene: TRBV7-2; J gene: TRBJ2-3; CDR3 protein: CASSNRILRGNADTQYF; CDR3 DNA: TGTGCCAGCAGTAACAGGATACTACGGGGGAATGCAGATACGCAGTATTTT
clone size: -; D gene: -; V gene: TRBV5-5; J gene: TRBJ1-4; CDR3 protein: CATPVEKLFF; CDR3 DNA: TGTGCCACCCCGGTGGAAAAACTGTTTTTT
clone size: few; D gene: TRBD2; V gene: TRBV5-6; J gene: TRBJ2-5; CDR3 protein: CASSLGLAGGFQETQYF; CDR3 DNA: TGTGCCAGCAGCTTGGGACTAGCGGGGGGATTCCAAGAGACCCAGTACTTC
clone size: -; D gene: -; V gene: TRBV6-5; J gene: TRBJ1-1; CDR3 protein: CASSLRGGTWYEAFF; CDR3 DNA: TGTGCCAGCAGCCTACGCGGCGGGACTTGGTATGAAGCTTTCTTT
clone size: few; D gene: TRBD1; V gene: TRBV2; J gene: TRBJ1-5; CDR3 protein: CASRRDREVNQPQHF; CDR3 DNA: TGTGCCAGCAGAAGGGACAGGGAAGTCAATCAGCCCCAGCATTTT
clone size: once; D gene: -; V gene: TRBV7-2; J gene: TRBJ1-2; CDR3 protein: CASSHPSGPLGYTF; CDR3 DNA: TGTGCCAGCAGCCACCCGTCAGGACCTCTTGGCTACACCTTC
clone size: -; D gene: -; V gene: TRBV20-1; J gene: TRBJ1-1; CDR3 protein: CSAGLNTEAFF; CDR3 DNA: TGCAGTGCTGGATTGAACACTGAAGCTTTCTTT
clone size: -; D gene: -; V gene: TRBV10-3; J gene: TRBJ1-2; CDR3 protein: CAISEFNYGYTF; CDR3 DNA: TGTGCCATCAGTGAGTTTAACTATGGCTACACCTTC
clone size: -; D gene: -; V gene: TRBV30; J gene: TRBJ1-2; CDR3 protein: CAWTKGVGGYTF; CDR3 DNA: TGTGCCTGGACGAAAGGGGTCGGTGGCTACACCTTC
clone size: -; D gene: TRBD2; V gene: TRBV7-2; J gene: TRBJ2-3; CDR3 protein: CASSFSAGTQYF; CDR3 DNA: TGTGCCAGCAGCTTTTCAGCGGGGACGCAGTATTTT